These 16 T cell receptor beta chains were sequenced from one sample in a study of OX40 agonist ivuxolimab in advanced cancers. Produced via immunoSEQ multiplex PCR; TCRdb's table is partial and in-frame only. The table shows about 140,000 clones, with just over 90% occurring only once. Material: CD4+ or CD8+ T cells sorted from blood, obtained in a trial of the OX40 agonist ivuxolimab. The source of these receptors is an adult with an advanced solid tumor such as melanoma, head and neck, liver or kidney cancer.

The V gene is TRBV19, the J gene TRBJ1-3, with 7 bases lining up with TRBD1. The trim removed 5 bases at V and 0 bases at J, leaving 4 bases unmatched. CDR3 size: 15 residues. CDR1 is LNHDA and CDR2 is SQIVND in the germline V gene (reference sequence). The CDR3 loop is CASSRQGGSGNTIYF. Written as DNA, the CDR3 is TGTGCCAGTAGTCGGCAGGGGGGCTCTGGAAACACCATATATTTT.

The genes are TRBV28 and TRBJ1-1, with a tentative D call TRBD1 (6 bases). The CDR3 extends over 13 amino acids. Trimming shortened V by 6 bases and J by 3 bases, and 11 bases separated the two germline ends. Germline-derived CDR1 and CDR2 are MDHEN and SYDVKM. CDR3 sequence reads: CASSLDRYTEAFF. CDR3 nucleotides: TGTGCCAGCAGCCTCGACAGGTACACTGAAGCTTTCTTT.

The chain employs TRBV28 and TRBJ2-7, with unresolved D. The germline CDR1 and CDR2 sequences are MDHEN and SYDVKM. Trimming took 5 bases from V and 2 from J, leaving 7 bases between them. This CDR3 comprises 12 residues. CDR3 protein: CASSPHAYEQYF. Written as DNA, the CDR3 is TGTGCCAGCAGTCCCCATGCCTACGAGCAGTACTTC.

This chain links TRBV19 with TRBJ2-1, with D hard to call. V lost 5 bases to trimming and J lost 9 bases, with 17 bases between them. The germline CDR1 and CDR2 sequences are LNHDA and SQIVND (reference sequence). CDR3 length: 14 amino acids. The CDR3 DNA reads as TGTGCCAGTAGTGATGCGACTCCGAGAGGTGAGCAGTTCTTC. Protein sequence: CASSDATPRGEQFF.

V and J are TRBV7-8 and TRBJ2-5; no reliable D call. TRBJ2-7 matches the DNA end more closely, so the J call is doubtful. This CDR3 has 11 amino acids. Germline-derived CDR1 and CDR2 are SGHVS and FQNEAQ. CDR3 residues: CASSLIYEQYF. Here the CDR3 DNA reads TGTGCCAGCAGCTTAATCTACGAGCAGTACTTC.

V and J are TRBV16 and TRBJ1-1; D ambiguous. Between the trimmed V and J ends, which lost 7 bases and 0 bases, there was a span of 12 bases. The CDR3 extends over 14 amino acids. Germline loops: CDR1 KGHSY, CDR2 FQNENV. The CDR3 DNA follows: TGTGCCAGCACAACCCGAGGGATGAACACTGAAGCTTTCTTT. Its translation: CASTTRGMNTEAFF.

This chain connects TRBV15 to TRBJ1-1; TRBD1 aligns across 7 bases. CDR3 length: 12 amino acids. The V gene end was trimmed by 4 bases and the J gene end by 5 bases; junction bases not matched to a gene: 1. Germline-derived CDR1 and CDR2 are LNHNV and YYDKDF (reference sequence). The CDR3 DNA is TGTGCCACCAGCAAGGGGGCGACTGAAGCTTTCTTT. Its protein is CATSKGATEAFF.

The chain employs TRBV6-5 and TRBJ1-2; D is uncertain. The V end lost 9 bases, the J end lost 5 bases, and 10 bases lay between the germline ends. The CDR3 runs to 11 residues. CDR1 and CDR2 (germline): MNHEY, SVGAGI. CDR3 loop: CASTGFYGYTF. CDR3 sequence (DNA): TGTGCCAGTACGGGCTTTTATGGCTACACCTTC.

The chain combines TRBV5-1 with TRBJ1-1; 7 positions agree with TRBD1. V trimming: 4 bases; J trimming: 4 bases; junction bases outside the gene matches: 10. Per the germline V gene, CDR1 is SGHRS and CDR2 is YFSETQ. The CDR3 has 15 amino acids. This chain's CDR3 is CASSGTRGKGTEAFF. The CDR3 DNA sequence: TGCGCCAGCAGCGGAACCAGGGGGAAAGGCACTGAAGCTTTCTTT.

The gene calls are TRBV5-5 and TRBJ1-2; D call uncertain. The V and J ends lost 0 bases and 4 bases respectively, with 4 bases between them. The CDR3 consists of 12 residues. CDR1 and CDR2 from the germline V gene are SGHKS and YYEKEE (reference sequence). The DNA for the CDR3 is TGTGCCAGCAGCTTGGAGAGCTATGGCTACACCTTC. It specifies CASSLESYGYTF.

The V call is TRBV6-1, the J call TRBJ1-1; no definite D call. There are 13 residues in the CDR3. Germline V gene data show CDR1 as MNHNS and CDR2 as SASEGT. Trimming took off 6 bases at V and 8 bases at J, with 16 bases between the two ends. As DNA, the CDR3 is TGTGCCAGCAGCCGGAGACGGAGGGAAGAAGCTTTCTTT. It codes for CASSRRRREEAFF.

This rearrangement joins TRBV4-3 to TRBJ2-2, with unresolved D. V dropped 0 bases and J dropped 3 bases, with 8 bases sitting between them. This CDR3 comprises 15 residues. Germline V CDR1 and CDR2: LGHNA, YSLEER. CDR3 amino acids: CASSQDAMDTGELFF. CDR3 nucleotides: TGCGCCAGCAGCCAAGATGCGATGGACACCGGGGAGCTGTTTTTT.

V and J are TRBV19 and TRBJ2-7, with a weak D call TRBD1 (6 bases). Germline V gene lookup returns CDR1 LNHDA and CDR2 SQIVND (reference sequence). The CDR3 loop spans 17 amino acids. Trimming removed 5 bases at V and 0 bases at J, with 20 bases between. CDR3 protein: CASSPPFWGQLSYEQYF. Here the CDR3 DNA reads TGTGCCAGTAGTCCCCCTTTCTGGGGGCAACTCTCCTACGAGCAGTACTTC.

The V call is TRBV7-2, the J call TRBJ2-7, with 8 positions matching TRBD1. Germline assignment: CDR1 SGHTA and CDR2 FQGNSA. The V and J ends lost 1 base and 0 bases, in that order; junction bases with no gene match: 2. The CDR3 spans 15 residues. The CDR3 is CASSLVTGASYEQYF. Written as DNA, the CDR3 is TGTGCCAGCAGCTTAGTGACAGGGGCCTCCTACGAGCAGTACTTC.

The chain has TRBV27 and TRBJ1-3; maybe TRBD1 (5 bases). This CDR3 spans 14 amino acids. Trimming stripped 6 bases from V and 0 bases from J, with 9 bases between. CDR1 MNHEY and CDR2 SMNVEV come from the germline V gene (reference sequence). CDR3 DNA sequence: TGTGCCAGCAGGGGGGTTAGCTCTGGAAACACCATATATTTT. Translating it yields CASRGVSSGNTIYF.

The V gene is TRBV7-6, the J gene TRBJ1-1, with D possibly being TRBD1 (6 bases). The ends were cut back, 2 bases at V and 0 bases at J, with 10 bases in the middle. The CDR3 loop spans 15 amino acids. Germline V gene sequence: CDR1 SGHVS, CDR2 FNYEAQ. The chain's CDR3 is CASSLTQGMNTEAFF. CDR3 DNA: TGTGCCAGCAGCTTAACACAGGGTATGAACACTGAAGCTTTCTTT. Full variable domain (rest looked up from reference TRBV7-6 and TRBJ1-1): GAGVSQSPRYKVTKRGQDVALRCDPISGHVSLYWYRQALGQGPEFLTYFNYEAQQDKSGLPNDRFSAERPEGSISTLTIQRTEQRDSAMYRCASSLTQGMNTEAFFGQGTRLTVV.